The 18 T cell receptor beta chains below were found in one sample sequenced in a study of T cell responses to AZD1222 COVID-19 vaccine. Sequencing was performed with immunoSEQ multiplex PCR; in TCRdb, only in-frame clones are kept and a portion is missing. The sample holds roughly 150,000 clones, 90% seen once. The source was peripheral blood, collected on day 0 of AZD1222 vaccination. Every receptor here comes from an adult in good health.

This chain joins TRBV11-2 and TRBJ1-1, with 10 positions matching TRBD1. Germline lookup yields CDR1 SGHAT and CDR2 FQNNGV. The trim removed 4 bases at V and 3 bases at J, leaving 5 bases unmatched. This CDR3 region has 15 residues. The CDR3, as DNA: TGTGCCAGCAGCTCCGGGACAGGGGTTTACACTGAAGCTTTCTTT. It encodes CASSSGTGVYTEAFF. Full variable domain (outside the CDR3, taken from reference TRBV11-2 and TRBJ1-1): EAGVAQSPRYKIIEKRQSVAFWCNPISGHATLYWYQQILGQGPKLLIQFQNNGVVDDSQLPKDRFSAERLKGVDSTLKIQPAKLEDSAVYLCASSSGTGVYTEAFFGQGTRLTVV.

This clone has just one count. The CDR3 here is CASSNGYGYTF. The CDR3 nucleotides read TGTGCCAGCAGCAATGGCTATGGCTACACCTTC. This chain joins TRBV28 and TRBJ1-2; D ambiguous. V dropped 6 bases and J dropped 4 bases, with 6 bases sitting between them. CDR1 MDHEN and CDR2 SYDVKM come from the germline V gene. The CDR3 has 11 amino acids.

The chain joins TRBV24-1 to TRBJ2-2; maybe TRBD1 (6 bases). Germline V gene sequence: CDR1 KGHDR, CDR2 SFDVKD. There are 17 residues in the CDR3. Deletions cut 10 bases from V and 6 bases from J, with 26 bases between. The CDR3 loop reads CATNLGAAIQGAGELFF. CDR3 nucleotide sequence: TGTGCCACTAACCTGGGGGCCGCAATCCAAGGGGCCGGGGAGCTGTTTTTT.

CDR3 sequence: CASSLLEGPVTRDTQYF. CDR3 DNA: TGTGCCAGCAGCCTCCTGGAAGGACCCGTAACCCGGGATACGCAGTATTTT. The genes are TRBV9 and TRBJ2-3; D remains unclear. CDR1 SGDLS and CDR2 YYNGEE come from the germline V gene. Between the trimmed V and J ends, which lost 4 bases and 6 bases, there was a span of 24 bases. The length of the CDR3 is 17 residues.

The CDR3 coding sequence is TGCGCCAGCAGCCAAGGGCGTCCCCCTGGGTTCGGGGAGCTGTTTTTT. Amino acid sequence: CASSQGRPPGFGELFF. The J gene is TRBJ2-2, the V gene TRBV4-1, with no clear D. CDR3 size: 16 residues. Trimming removed 1 base at V and 7 bases at J, with 16 bases between. Germline values: CDR1 MGHRA, CDR2 YSYEKL.

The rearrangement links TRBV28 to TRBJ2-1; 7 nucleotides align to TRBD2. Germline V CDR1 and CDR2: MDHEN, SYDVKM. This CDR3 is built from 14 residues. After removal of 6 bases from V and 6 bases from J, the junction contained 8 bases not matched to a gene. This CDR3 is CASSPQLASNEQFF. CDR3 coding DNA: TGTGCCAGCAGCCCCCAACTAGCGTCCAATGAGCAGTTCTTC.

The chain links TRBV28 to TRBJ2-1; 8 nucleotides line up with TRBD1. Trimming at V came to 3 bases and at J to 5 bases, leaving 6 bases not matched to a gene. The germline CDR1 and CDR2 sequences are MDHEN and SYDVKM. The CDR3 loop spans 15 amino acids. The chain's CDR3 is CASSLWQGAHNEQFF. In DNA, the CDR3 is TGTGCCAGCAGTTTGTGGCAGGGGGCCCACAATGAGCAGTTCTTC.

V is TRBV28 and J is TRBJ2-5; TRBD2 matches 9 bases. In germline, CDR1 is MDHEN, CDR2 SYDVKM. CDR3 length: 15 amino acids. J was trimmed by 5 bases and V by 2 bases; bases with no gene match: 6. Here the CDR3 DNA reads TGTGCCAGCAGTTTAGCGGGAGGGAGGGTGGAGACCCAGTACTTC. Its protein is CASSLAGGRVETQYF.

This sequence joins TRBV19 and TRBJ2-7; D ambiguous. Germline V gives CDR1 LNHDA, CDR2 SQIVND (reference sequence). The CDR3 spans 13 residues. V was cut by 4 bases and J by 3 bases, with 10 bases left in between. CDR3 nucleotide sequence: TGTGCCAGTAGTACTCTGGAAAGCTACGAGCAGTACTTC. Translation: CASSTLESYEQYF.

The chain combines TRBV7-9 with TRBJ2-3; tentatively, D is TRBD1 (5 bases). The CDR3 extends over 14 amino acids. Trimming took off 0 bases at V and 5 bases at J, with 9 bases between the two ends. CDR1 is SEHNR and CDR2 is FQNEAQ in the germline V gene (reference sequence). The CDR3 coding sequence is TGTGCCAGCAGCTTAGCTGGGGCGGTAGATACGCAGTATTTT. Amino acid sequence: CASSLAGAVDTQYF.

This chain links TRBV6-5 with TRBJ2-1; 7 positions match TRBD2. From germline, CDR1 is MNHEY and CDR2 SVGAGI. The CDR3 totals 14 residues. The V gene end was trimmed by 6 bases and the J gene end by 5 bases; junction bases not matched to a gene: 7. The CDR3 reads CASSLAGVHNEQFF. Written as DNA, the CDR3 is TGTGCCAGCAGCTTGGCGGGAGTACACAATGAGCAGTTCTTC.

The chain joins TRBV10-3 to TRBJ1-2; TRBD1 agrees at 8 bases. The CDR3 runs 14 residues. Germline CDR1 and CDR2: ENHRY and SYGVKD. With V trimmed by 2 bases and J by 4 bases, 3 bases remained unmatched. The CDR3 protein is CAISEAGGVYGYTF. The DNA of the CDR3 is TGTGCCATCAGTGAGGCAGGGGGCGTCTATGGCTACACCTTC.

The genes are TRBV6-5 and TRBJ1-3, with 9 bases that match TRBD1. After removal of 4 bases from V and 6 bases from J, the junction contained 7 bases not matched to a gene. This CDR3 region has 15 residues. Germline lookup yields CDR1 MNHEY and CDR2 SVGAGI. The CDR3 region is CASSSLWDRENTIYF. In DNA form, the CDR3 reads TGTGCCAGCAGTTCACTATGGGACAGGGAAAACACCATATATTTT.

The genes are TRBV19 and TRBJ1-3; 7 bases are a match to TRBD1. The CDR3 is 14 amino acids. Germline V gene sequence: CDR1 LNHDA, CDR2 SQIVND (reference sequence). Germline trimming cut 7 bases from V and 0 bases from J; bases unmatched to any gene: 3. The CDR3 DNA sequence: TGTGCCAGTACCGGGACAGCCTCTGGAAACACCATATATTTT. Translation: CASTGTASGNTIYF. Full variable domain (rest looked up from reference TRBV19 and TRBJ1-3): DGGITQSPKYLFRKEGQNVTLSCEQNLNHDAMYWYRQDPGQGLRLIYYSQIVNDFQKGDIAEGYSVSREKKESFPLTVTSAQKNPTAFYLCASTGTASGNTIYFGEGSWLTVV.

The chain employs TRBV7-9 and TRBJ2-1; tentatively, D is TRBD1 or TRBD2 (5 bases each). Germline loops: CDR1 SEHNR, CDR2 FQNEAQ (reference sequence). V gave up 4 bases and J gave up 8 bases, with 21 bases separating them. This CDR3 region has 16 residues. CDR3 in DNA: TGTGCCAGCAGCTGGGGCCAGAGGAACCGAGGGGATGAGCAGTTCTTC. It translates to CASSWGQRNRGDEQFF.

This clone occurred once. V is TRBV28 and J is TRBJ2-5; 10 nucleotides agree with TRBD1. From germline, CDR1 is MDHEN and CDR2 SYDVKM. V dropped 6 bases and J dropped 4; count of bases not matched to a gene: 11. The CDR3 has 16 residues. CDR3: CASRVTGGAGRETQYF. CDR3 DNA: TGTGCCAGCAGAGTGACAGGGGGCGCAGGTCGAGAGACCCAGTACTTC.

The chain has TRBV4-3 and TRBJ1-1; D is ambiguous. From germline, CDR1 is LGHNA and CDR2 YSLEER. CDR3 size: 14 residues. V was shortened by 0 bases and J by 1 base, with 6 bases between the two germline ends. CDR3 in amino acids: CASSQDYQNTEAFF. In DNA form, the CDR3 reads TGCGCCAGCAGCCAAGATTATCAGAACACTGAAGCTTTCTTT.

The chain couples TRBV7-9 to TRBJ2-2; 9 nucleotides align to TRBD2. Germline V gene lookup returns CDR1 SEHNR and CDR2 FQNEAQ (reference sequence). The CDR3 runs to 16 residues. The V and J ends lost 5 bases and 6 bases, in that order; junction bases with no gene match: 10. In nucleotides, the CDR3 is TGTGCCAGCAGCCCCGCGGGGGGGAGCTCCGCCGGGGAGCTGTTTTTT. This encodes CASSPAGGSSAGELFF.